This T cell receptor (gamma chain) was profiled in a study of fetal and pediatric gammadelta thymocytes (dated by TCRdb to between 2020 and 2023). About the study as a whole: Previously published data and newly generated, unpublished data were combined in the bulk gammadelta thymocyte repertoires, which were used to strengthen a single-cell study of gammadelta thymocyte development. A total of 10 or so subjects, comprising 3 fetal thymus donors and 7 pediatric thymus donors, were covered by the bulk gammadelta thymocyte repertoire set. Unpublished data were combined with previously published data (refs 27,28) to make up the bulk gammadelta thymocyte repertoires. Bulk TCR repertoire data were included to raise the number of subjects and reinforce the CDR3 publicity analysis. Beyond this particular receptor, the publication reports: Compared with post-natal repertoires, fetal gammadelta thymocyte repertoires had previously been reported to be enriched for TRDV2, TRGV8 and TRGV9 usage, low N additions and public CDR3s.

Relative to its sample, this clone is large (0.1 to 1%). What this receptor recognizes is not known. Within one base of it there is no much larger clone, and no base qualities were kept. The sample was run on an Illumina MiSeq. From the authors' description of their analysis: For the publicity analysis, the Vgamma9Vdelta2 and nonVgamma9Vdelta2 bulk CDR3 files from each subject were merged to form one combined repertoire per subject. CDR3 publicity was scored from 0 to 19 by checking each amino acid sequence across 9 single-cell datasets and some 11 bulk repertoires, using base R and dplyr. TCRdb called clones afresh from the public reads with CATT; identical DNA rows were later merged. These V and J calls rely on TCRdb rather than the paper's analysis. This sample holds hundreds of gamma-chain clones; approximately 4% were observed only once. Together, the top ten hold 9.5% to 13% of the sample. The germline V end is reduced by 0 bases and the J end by 0 bases; junction bases left unmatched: 8. The CDR3 goes from the cysteine to the phenylalanine over 16 residues. The retained sequence is limited to the CDR3, 48 bases, with the frame set at the first base. CDR1 VTNTFY and CDR2 YDVSTARD are derived from the germline V gene (reference sequence).

Thymocytes were stained with Zombie NIR viability dye and antibodies against CD3 (UCHT1), TCRgammadelta (11F2), TCRVgamma9 (IMMU360) and TCRVdelta2 (IMMU389). From human fetal and pediatric thymuses, sorted Vgamma9Vdelta2 and nonVgamma9Vdelta2 gammadelta thymocytes were used to generate bulk TRD and TRG CDR3 repertoires separately. Children undergoing cardiac surgery in Belgium were the source of the pediatric thymus tissue. The pediatric thymus donors included in the study ranged in age from about 1 to 12 years. Thymic cell suspensions were prepared from fetal and post-natal thymuses as described previously. NonVgamma9Vdelta2 thymocytes were sorted as CD3+ gammadeltaTCR+ cells lacking the Vgamma9+Vdelta2+ phenotype. A FACS Aria III cell sorter (BD Biosciences) was used to carry out the cell sorting.

The material sequenced was non-Vgamma9Vdelta2 gamma-delta T cells from the thymus. The cell subset or site label here, explained by the study, means: CD3+gammadeltaTCR+ thymocytes not co-expressing Vgamma9 and Vdelta2. The chain uses TRGV3 and TRGJ1 or TRGJ2. The sequence was collected from a child who underwent cardiac surgery and was recorded as healthy. The CDR3 in this case is CATWDRRDSNYYKKLF. At the DNA level, the sequence is TGTGCCACCTGGGACAGGCGCGACTCGAATTATTATAAGAAACTCTTT.